The next 20 T cell receptor beta chains were all read from a single sample in a study of Graves' ophthalmopathy and Graves' hyperthyroidism. Amplification targeted the TCR beta CDR3 regions, with RNA transcripts as the source material. After a first-round RT-PCR with HTBI primers, a second-round multiplex PCR was run. TCRdb independently ran MiXCR on the multiplex PCR reads; one entry per CDR3 protein. Of roughly 350,000 distinct CDR3 sequences in the sample, about 17% were seen once. Specimen: peripheral blood. These receptors were collected from an adult woman with stable Graves' hyperthyroidism.

This clonotype was seen repeatedly, ten times or more. The V call is TRBV2, the J call TRBJ2-7, with D unresolved. The V gene lost 3 bases and the J gene lost 3 bases, with 21 bases spanning the gap. Germline CDR1 is SNHLY and CDR2 is FYNNEI. The CDR3 is 17 residues long. The CDR3 bases are TGTGCCAGCAGTGAGGCCCGGCCGGATGCCGCACTCTACGAGCAGTACTTC. Protein sequence: CASSEARPDAALYEQYF.

This clonotype has only a few counts. This may be a read error: a much more frequent sequence differs by one nucleotide. The J gene is TRBJ1-1, the V gene TRBV5-1; no reliable D call. Germline CDR1 and CDR2: SGHRS and YFSETQ. The CDR3 runs 14 residues. The DNA for the CDR3 is TGCGCCAGCAGCTTGGACGTTAGCCCCACTGAATCTTTCTTT. As protein: CASSLDVSPTESFF. Supplemented by reference TRBV5-1 and TRBJ1-1, the full variable domain reads KAGVTQTPRYLIKTRGQQVTLSCSPISGHRSVSWYQQTPGQGLQFLFEYFSETQRNKGNFPGRFSGRQFSNSRSEMNVSTLELGDSALYLCASSLDVSPTESFFGQGTRLTVV.

This clonotype occurred many times. V and J are TRBV28 and TRBJ2-7, with 9 bases that match TRBD1. CDR3 size: 12 residues. V was pared by 9 bases and J by 5 bases, with 5 bases of the junction left unmatched. The germline gives CDR1 MDHEN, CDR2 SYDVKM. DNA of the CDR3: TGTGCCAGTGGACAGGGGAAAAACGAGCAGTACTTC. Translated, it gives CASGQGKNEQYF.

At least ten counts were recorded for this clonotype. The rearrangement uses TRBV2 and TRBJ1-1, with 8 bases matching TRBD1. Trimming cost V 8 bases and J 4 bases; bases outside gene matches: 9. CDR3 length: 14 residues. CDR1 is SNHLY, CDR2 FYNNEI, per germline. CDR3 DNA sequence: TGTGCCAGCGACGCCCAGGGGGCCGCCACTGAAGCTTTCTTT. Its protein product is CASDAQGAATEAFF. The whole variable domain, remainder taken from reference TRBV2 and TRBJ1-1, is EPEVTQTPSHQVTQMGQEVILRCVPISNHLYFYWYRQILGQKVEFLVSFYNNEISEKSEIFDDQFSVERPDGSNFTLKIRSTKLEDSAMYFCASDAQGAATEAFFGQGTRLTVV.

V gene TRBV3-1 combines with J gene TRBJ1-1, with D perhaps TRBD1 (5 bases). There are 13 residues in the CDR3. CDR1 is LGHDT, CDR2 YNNKEL, per germline (reference sequence). Trimming removed 6 bases from V and 3 bases from J, with 11 bases in between. The CDR3 sequence: CASSTGGDTEAFF. CDR3 nucleotide sequence: TGTGCCAGCAGTACCGGGGGGGACACTGAAGCTTTCTTT.

This clonotype was counted between two and nine times. A read error is likely, as this CDR3 ends without the conserved phenylalanine or tryptophan. The chain combines TRBV18 with TRBJ2-7; 7 bases map to TRBD1. Germline V CDR1 and CDR2: KGHSH, LQKENI. Germline trimming cut 0 bases from V and 7 bases from J; bases unmatched to any gene: 15. The CDR3 sequence is 17 residues long. The chain's CDR3 is CASSPPALPGQRREQYL. DNA for the CDR3: TGTGCCAGCTCACCACCGGCTCTTCCGGGACAGCGCCGGGAGCAGTACCTC.

The genes are TRBV29-1 and TRBJ2-2; 10 bases match TRBD2. The V segment lost 4 bases and the J segment 4 bases; nucleotides outside the gene matches: 3. CDR1 and CDR2 from the germline V gene are SQVTM and ANQGSEA. The CDR3 runs to 14 residues. The CDR3 sequence is CSVGAGGGTGELFF. CDR3 sequence (DNA): TGCAGCGTTGGAGCGGGAGGGGGCACCGGGGAGCTGTTTTTT.

This clonotype was seen a few times. The chain employs TRBV28 and TRBJ1-5; D uncertain. From germline, CDR1 is MDHEN and CDR2 SYDVKM. V lost 1 base and J 0 bases, leaving 7 bases between the germline ends. This CDR3 region has 15 residues. The CDR3 loop reads CASSLSFNSNQPQHF. CDR3 nucleotide sequence: TGTGCCAGCAGTTTATCCTTTAATAGCAATCAGCCCCAGCATTTT.

The chain uses TRBV7-2 and TRBJ1-2, with a weak D call TRBD1 (5 bases). Per the germline V gene, CDR1 is SGHTA and CDR2 is FQGNSA. Trimming shortened V by 0 bases and J by 9 bases, and 14 bases separated the two germline ends. The CDR3 length is 14 residues. CDR3 in amino acids: CASSLAAGDGRYTF. CDR3 bases: TGTGCCAGCAGCTTAGCTGCGGGGGATGGGCGCTACACCTTC.

There are a few counts of this clonotype. This sequence joins TRBV19 and TRBJ2-5; TRBD2 matches 12 bases. V shed 4 bases and J 11 bases; nucleotides not matched to a gene: 8. CDR1 and CDR2 (germline): LNHDA, SQIVND (reference sequence). The CDR3 covers 14 residues. The CDR3 nucleotides are TGTGCCAGTAGTACCCGTCGGACTAGCGGGACTCAGTACTTC. Translating gives CASSTRRTSGTQYF.

This clonotype was observed many times. The V and J genes are TRBV19 and TRBJ2-7, with 8 nucleotides matching TRBD2. This CDR3 spans 14 amino acids. Germline lookup yields CDR1 LNHDA and CDR2 SQIVND (reference sequence). The ends lost 4 bases at V and 3 bases at J; junction bases unmatched: 5. The CDR3 coding sequence is TGTGCCAGTAGTACGGGACTAGGGAACTACGAGCAGTACTTC. It yields the protein CASSTGLGNYEQYF.

This clonotype was detected many times. This chain connects TRBV10-3 to TRBJ1-1; 8 bases match TRBD1. V was clipped by 0 bases and J by 1 base; unmatched bases: 1. The CDR3 totals 15 residues. CDR1 is ENHRY and CDR2 is SYGVKD in the germline V gene. The CDR3 spells CAISESGTGNTEAFF. The CDR3 DNA follows: TGTGCCATCAGTGAGTCAGGGACAGGGAACACTGAAGCTTTCTTT.

This clonotype was observed at least ten times. The DNA of the CDR3 is TGTGCCAGCAGTTTAATGCGTATGAACACTGAAGCTTTCTTT. This translates into CASSLMRMNTEAFF. The rearrangement joins TRBV28 to TRBJ1-1, with unresolved D. With 2 bases removed from V and 0 bases from J, the gap between germline ends came to 7 bases. Germline V gene data show CDR1 as MDHEN and CDR2 as SYDVKM. The CDR3 contains 14 residues.

This clonotype was seen ten or more times. V and J are TRBV19 and TRBJ1-5; D gene ambiguous. This CDR3 has 13 residues. Germline CDR1 reads LNHDA; CDR2 reads SQIVND (reference sequence). V was cut by 5 bases and J by 3 bases, with 8 bases left in between. Written as DNA, the CDR3 is TGTGCCAGTAGTGTCCCAGCCAATCAGCCCCAGCATTTT. The encoded protein is CASSVPANQPQHF.

This clonotype was recorded at least ten times. The chain uses TRBV2 and TRBJ2-7, with 8 bases that match TRBD1. Trimming cost V 6 bases and J 5 bases; bases outside gene matches: 9. In germline, CDR1 is SNHLY, CDR2 FYNNEI. The CDR3 has 14 residues. The CDR3 loop reads CASSDGQGRNEQYF. CDR3 in DNA: TGTGCCAGCAGCGACGGACAGGGCAGGAACGAGCAGTACTTC.

The table lists this clonotype with many counts. The genes are TRBV7-2 and TRBJ2-7, with D unclear. Between the trimmed V and J ends, which lost 2 bases and 2 bases, there was a span of 4 bases. Per the germline V gene, CDR1 is SGHTA and CDR2 is FQGNSA. The CDR3 runs 12 residues. DNA for the CDR3: TGTGCCAGCAGCTTATCCCCCTACGAGCAGTACTTC. This encodes CASSLSPYEQYF.

This clonotype has at least ten counts. This chain uses TRBV7-2 with TRBJ1-3, with D unresolved. V lost 2 bases and J 8 bases, leaving 13 bases between the germline ends. CDR1 is SGHTA, CDR2 FQGNSA, per germline. The CDR3 sequence is 14 residues long. This CDR3 reads CASSLTGRRDTIYF. For the CDR3, the DNA is TGTGCCAGCAGCTTAACCGGGCGGAGGGACACCATATATTTT.

The V gene is TRBV7-2, the J gene TRBJ1-2; D call uncertain. V lost 1 base and J lost 4, with 13 bases in between. The CDR3 is made up of 15 amino acids. From germline, CDR1 is SGHTA and CDR2 FQGNSA. The chain's CDR3 is CASSLGPREAYGYTF. The CDR3 coding sequence is TGTGCCAGCAGCTTAGGCCCGAGAGAGGCCTATGGCTACACCTTC.

This clonotype appeared a single time. J is TRBJ1-2 and V is TRBV6-1; 9 positions match TRBD1. The CDR3 sequence is 14 residues long. The V gene's germline CDR1 is MNHNS and CDR2 SASEGT. V lost 7 bases and J lost 4; bases outside the gene matches: 7. Written as DNA, the CDR3 is TGTGCCAGCAAACCCGGACAGGGGACCTATGGCTACACCTTC. Amino acid sequence: CASKPGQGTYGYTF.

Ten or more counts support this clonotype. The rearrangement uses TRBV12-5 and TRBJ1-1, with a weak D call TRBD1 (6 bases). The CDR3 is 14 amino acids. Trimming pared 3 bases from V and 3 bases from J, leaving 11 bases between. Germline CDR1 reads LGHNT; CDR2 reads FRNRAP. The DNA of the CDR3 is TGTGCTAGTGGTTTCCCAACAGGGTACACTGAAGCTTTCTTT. It is translated as CASGFPTGYTEAFF. Combining the CDR3 with reference TRBV12-5 and TRBJ1-1 gives the whole variable domain DARVTQTPRHKVTEMGQEVTMRCQPILGHNTVFWYRQTMMQGLELLAYFRNRAPLDDSGMPKDRFSAEMPDATLATLKIQPSEPRDSAVYFCASGFPTGYTEAFFGQGTRLTVV.